The clone carrying this T cell receptor (beta chain) was seen repeatedly, ten times or more. TCRdb analysed the PCR reads with MiXCR anew, one entry per CDR3 protein. Seen here are 8,500 to 11,000 distinct CDR3 sequences, 15% to 20% observed once, and the top ten hold 2% to 2.5%. This sample is part of a study of molecular identifiers for immune sequencing clone quantification. Source material: naive CD8+ T cells from blood, with Jurkat cell RNA spiked in. The subset here: FACS-sorted CD8+CD4-CCR7+CD45RA+ naive T cells. This clonotype originated in a human donor in good health. Some libraries in this study had Jurkat cell RNA spiked in.

In nucleotides, the CDR3 is TGTGCCAGCAGTTACATTATGACAGATACGCAGTATTTT. It encodes CASSYIMTDTQYF. The V gene is TRBV6-5, the J gene TRBJ2-3, with no clear D. This CDR3 has 13 residues. Germline V gene lookup returns CDR1 MNHEY and CDR2 SVGAGI. The V end lost 2 bases, the J end lost 3 bases, and 6 bases lay between the germline ends.